This T cell receptor beta chain was identified during a study of blood T cell repertoires in COVID-19. The V end was cut by 3 bases, the J end by 8 bases, with 8 bases between. This CDR3 is 11 amino acids long. Germline lookup yields CDR1 GTSNPN and CDR2 SVGIG (reference sequence). The method was immunoSEQ multiplex PCR; TCRdb's version includes in-frame clones alone and lacks a portion of them. The top ten hold around a fifth of the sample, which has some 83,000 clones, around 80% seen once. This chain joins TRBV30 and TRBJ2-1; D is ambiguous. Sequenced sample: peripheral blood. This clonotype was obtained from a human donor in a cohort sampled during active COVID-19. For the CDR3, the DNA is TGTGCCTGGAGCGGTGGTTATGAGCAGTTCTTC. Translated: CAWSGGYEQFF.